Shown below are 11 T cell receptor beta chains from a single sample sequenced in a study of blood T cells in healthy people across ages (dated by TCRdb to about 2015). The library came from 5' RACE. The sequencer was an Illumina HiSeq 2500. A second PCR of about 6 to 11 cycles was run with a J-beta primer mix and a sample-barcoded 5' primer. Using fastp trimming at Q25 and MiXCR clonotype assembly, TCRdb reanalyzed the public sequencing data and kept in-frame beta chains. Each record represents a unique CDR3 protein, reported with the most common genes and DNA among its rows. Present in this sample are over a million distinct CDR3 sequences, 35% to 45% of which were seen just once. The ten biggest clones cover 7% to 9.5% of the sample. Sequenced sample: blood. The receptors were sampled from a woman under 30 in good health.

This clonotype was detected only a few times. This chain uses TRBV27 with TRBJ1-2, with D possibly matching TRBD1 (5 bases). CDR3 length: 14 residues. From germline, CDR1 is MNHEY and CDR2 SMNVEV (reference sequence). V dropped 3 bases and J dropped 3 bases, with 11 bases sitting between them. The CDR3 DNA reads TGTGCCAGCAGTTTCCAGGGAGACTACTATGGCTACACCTTC. This encodes CASSFQGDYYGYTF.

The chain employs TRBV6-5 and TRBJ1-1; D gene unclear. The V gene's germline CDR1 is MNHEY and CDR2 SVGAGI. V lost 5 bases and J lost 1, with 11 bases in between. The CDR3 contains 14 residues. The CDR3 region has the DNA TGTGCCAGCAGTGATGGGCCCTCGAACACTGAAGCTTTCTTT. Translation gives CASSDGPSNTEAFF.

The chain combines TRBV20-1 with TRBJ1-1, with D possibly TRBD1 on 5 matching bases. Germline V gene lookup returns CDR1 DFQATT and CDR2 SNEGSKA (reference sequence). The CDR3 runs to 15 residues. V was cut by 6 bases and J by 1 base, with 18 bases left in between. In nucleotides, the CDR3 is TGCAGTGCCGCCTTCTGGGACGGCGGGAACACTGAAGCTTTCTTT. This codes for CSAAFWDGGNTEAFF.

The V call is TRBV5-1, the J call TRBJ2-3; D remains ambiguous. Trimming removed 4 bases from V and 4 bases from J, with 7 bases in between. The V gene's germline CDR1 is SGHRS and CDR2 YFSETQ. The length of the CDR3 is 12 residues. The CDR3 DNA reads TGCGCCAGCAGCCGGCAACCAGATACGCAGTATTTT. The encoded protein is CASSRQPDTQYF. The full variable domain, completed using reference TRBV5-1 and TRBJ2-3, is KAGVTQTPRYLIKTRGQQVTLSCSPISGHRSVSWYQQTPGQGLQFLFEYFSETQRNKGNFPGRFSGRQFSNSRSEMNVSTLELGDSALYLCASSRQPDTQYFGPGTRLTVL.

This clonotype was picked up one time. V and J are TRBV24-1 and TRBJ2-3; TRBD2 aligns across 11 bases. The CDR3 runs 17 residues. The trim removed 4 bases at V and 1 base at J, leaving 6 bases unmatched. The germline CDR1 and CDR2 sequences are KGHDR and SFDVKD. In DNA form, the CDR3 reads TGTGCCACCAGTGAGCACGTAGCGGGAGGGGGCACAGATACGCAGTATTTT. This sequence encodes CATSEHVAGGGTDTQYF.

This clonotype was detected only a few times. V gene TRBV6-6 combines with J gene TRBJ1-2, with D unclear. There are 14 residues in the CDR3. Germline V lookup: CDR1 MNHNY, CDR2 SVGAGI (reference sequence). V was pared by 2 bases and J by 0 bases, with 7 bases between. The CDR3 is CASSYMETNYGYTF. CDR3 nucleotides: TGTGCCAGCAGTTACATGGAGACTAACTATGGCTACACCTTC.

This sequence joins TRBV6-2 or TRBV6-3 and TRBJ2-5; D is uncertain. CDR1 MNHEY and CDR2 SVGEGT come from the germline V gene. The V end lost 0 bases, the J end lost 2 bases, and 13 bases lay between the germline ends. This CDR3 has 16 residues. The CDR3 nucleotides are TGTGCCAGCAGTTACTCCACTCCCTGGGAACAAGAGACCCAGTACTTC. Residues: CASSYSTPWEQETQYF.

This chain uses TRBV21-1 with TRBJ2-3; the DNA was not compared with TRBD2, the D call given in the table. TRBV21-1 is noted as a pseudogene. This CDR3 contains 15 residues. The CDR3 nucleotides are TGTGCCAGCAGCCCTTGGGCGGGCAGCACAGATACGCAGTATTTT. Protein: CASSPWAGSTDTQYF.

The chain uses TRBV3-1 and TRBJ1-2; D remains ambiguous. V gave up 3 bases and J gave up 4 bases, with 9 bases separating them. The CDR3 covers 13 residues. Germline V lookup: CDR1 LGHDT, CDR2 YNNKEL (reference sequence). The CDR3 coding sequence is TGTGCCAGCAGCCAGGGGATGAGCTATGGCTACACCTTC. Translation: CASSQGMSYGYTF.

This clonotype has a handful of counts. The chain has TRBV6-5 and TRBJ1-1, with D possibly TRBD1 on 5 matching bases. The CDR3 runs 14 residues. The V end lost 7 bases, the J end lost 1 base, and 13 bases lay between the germline ends. The germline gives CDR1 MNHEY, CDR2 SVGAGI. The CDR3 DNA sequence: TGTGCCAGCACCCGGGGACGGACGAACACTGAAGCTTTCTTT. Translating it yields CASTRGRTNTEAFF.

The chain uses TRBV7-2 and TRBJ2-1; TRBD2 agrees at 7 bases. The V gene's germline CDR1 is SGHTA and CDR2 FQGNSA. CDR3 length equals 16 residues. Trimming took 0 bases from V and 10 from J; bases not matched to a gene: 12. CDR3 nucleotide sequence: TGTGCCAGCAGCTTAGCCTGGCCTAGCGGACCATCGGAGCAGTTCTTC. Translating gives CASSLAWPSGPSEQFF. The full variable domain, completed using reference TRBV7-2 and TRBJ2-1, is GAGVSQSPSNKVTEKGKDVELRCDPISGHTALYWYRQSLGQGLEFLIYFQGNSAPDKSGLPSDRFSAERTGGSVSTLTIQRTQQEDSAVYLCASSLAWPSGPSEQFFGPGTRLTVL.